This T cell receptor (beta chain) stems from a study of siplizumab effects on memory and regulatory T cells. Study overall: Mixed lymphocyte reactions were performed as paired cultures containing siplizumab at 1 ug/mL or no drug. Study-wide findings and caveats: The mapping of alloreactive clones to unstimulated subsets covered only a minor fraction of them. Siplizumab produced a significant drop in alloreactive sequences attributable to unstimulated CD4+ memory cells. For siplizumab cultures, the suppressive function of their proliferating Tregs was not confirmed.

Germline V lookup: CDR1 PRHDT, CDR2 FYEKMQ (reference sequence). This CDR3 is 17 amino acids long. With 5 bases clipped from V and 10 bases from J, the junction kept 21 bases outside the gene matches. The authors kept the mixed lymphocyte reaction cells in coculture at 37°C for roughly six days. This clone rates as medium-sized (0.01 to 0.1%). Its antigen remains unknown. Here immunoSEQ multiplex PCR was the method, and the copy in TCRdb shows in-frame clones only, minus some. The sample carries approximately 9,500 clones, around 42% recorded once. The chain carries TRBV13 and TRBJ1-1, with TRBD1 identical over 8 bases. This clonotype originated in a human donor in good health; the cells came from an allogeneic mixed lymphocyte reaction. Source material: CFSE-low (dividing) CD8+ T cells sorted from an allogeneic mixed lymphocyte reaction. The CDR3 is CASSQRGNTDREAGAFF. The CDR3 DNA is TGTGCCAGCAGCCAAAGGGGAAACACGGACAGGGAGGCAGGAGCTTTCTTT.